The clone carrying this TCR beta chain has a handful of counts. Its antigen remains unidentified. This sample was included in a study of T-cell memory formation after mild COVID-19. As for the study in general: Clustering of TCRs was largely donor specific. Study-level findings and limits: Clones contracting over day 15 to 85 were CD4/CD8 balanced, with later expanders leaning CD4+. Several responding clones turned up in pre-infection memory, indicating that cross-reactive memory may have taken part.

A single record per CDR3 protein comes from TCRdb applying MiXCR to the 5' RACE reads. This repertoire shows about 400,000 distinct CDR3 sequences, 13% to 15% found once; its top ten account for 22%. What was sequenced was PBMCs or a T cell subset sorted from them (not recorded which). The sequence derives from a man between 18 and 35 years old who had mild COVID-19 (a few samples of this study predate the infection). Cell type and time point are not known.

The CDR3 loop reads CASSPRRGQAFF. The CDR3 coding sequence is TGTGCCAGCAGCCCGCGACGGGGTCAAGCTTTCTTT. The chain carries TRBV5-5 and TRBJ1-1; D is uncertain. The CDR3 has 12 residues. Germline assignment: CDR1 SGHKS and CDR2 YYEKEE (reference sequence). Deletions cut 4 bases from V and 9 bases from J, with 13 bases between.